This T cell receptor beta chain was profiled in a study of cytomegalovirus exposure and HLA in healthy donors. Study-wide findings and caveats: The investigators catalogued 164 TCR beta chains as cytomegalovirus-associated.

After removal of 0 bases from V and 7 bases from J, the junction contained 6 bases not matched to a gene. Germline values: CDR1 LNHNV, CDR2 YYDKDF (reference sequence). This CDR3 has 15 amino acids. Some clones are missing from TCRdb's copy, which holds only in-frame ones; the method was immunoSEQ multiplex PCR. The data contain approximately 44,000 clones, roughly 85% of them singletons. Turning to this clone: Its antigen is as yet unknown.

Sequencing used PBMCs. V and J are TRBV15 and TRBJ2-1; 7 bases are a match to TRBD1. The receptor comes from a woman aged 30 to 39 in good health and CMV-seronegative. Here the CDR3 DNA reads TGTGCCACCAGCAGAGACAGGGACAGCCAAAATGAGCAGTTCTTC. This sequence encodes CATSRDRDSQNEQFF.